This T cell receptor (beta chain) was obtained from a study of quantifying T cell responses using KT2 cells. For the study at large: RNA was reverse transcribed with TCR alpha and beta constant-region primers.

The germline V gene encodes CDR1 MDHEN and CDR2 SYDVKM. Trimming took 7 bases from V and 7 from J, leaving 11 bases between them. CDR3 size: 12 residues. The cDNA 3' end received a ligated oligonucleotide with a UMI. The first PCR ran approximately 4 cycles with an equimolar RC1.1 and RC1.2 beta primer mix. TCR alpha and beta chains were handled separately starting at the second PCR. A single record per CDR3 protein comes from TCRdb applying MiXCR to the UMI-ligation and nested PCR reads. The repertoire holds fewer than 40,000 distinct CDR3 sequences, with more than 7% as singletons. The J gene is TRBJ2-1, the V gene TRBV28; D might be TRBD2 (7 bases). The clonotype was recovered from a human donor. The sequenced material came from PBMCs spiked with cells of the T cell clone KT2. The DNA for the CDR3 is TGTGCCAGCAAGGGGGGGGTAAATGAGCAGTTCTTC. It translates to CASKGGVNEQFF.